Below, 25 T cell receptor beta chains from the same sample are listed, as sequenced in a study of blood T cell repertoires in COVID-19. Profiling relied on immunoSEQ multiplex PCR, and the TCRdb table lists in-frame clones only, not all of them. The data contain roughly 80,000 clones, approximately 91% of them singletons. Sequenced sample: peripheral blood. These receptors originate from a woman older than 75 with acute or convalescent COVID-19.

The chain is built from TRBV19 and TRBJ1-3, with 8 bases identical to TRBD1. The germline gives CDR1 LNHDA, CDR2 SQIVND (reference sequence). The CDR3 covers 14 residues. Trimming at V came to 6 bases and at J to 3 bases, leaving 4 bases not matched to a gene. DNA of the CDR3: TGTGCCAGTAGAAAGACAGGGGATGGAAACACCATATATTTT. Translated, it gives CASRKTGDGNTIYF. The complete variable domain, with remaining parts taken from reference TRBV19 and TRBJ1-3, reads DGGITQSPKYLFRKEGQNVTLSCEQNLNHDAMYWYRQDPGQGLRLIYYSQIVNDFQKGDIAEGYSVSREKKESFPLTVTSAQKNPTAFYLCASRKTGDGNTIYFGEGSWLTVV.

V gene TRBV7-9 combines with J gene TRBJ2-5, with D unclear. CDR1 and CDR2 (germline): SEHNR, FQNEAQ (reference sequence). CDR3 size: 12 residues. Trimming removed 5 bases at V and 3 bases at J, with 7 bases between. The CDR3 loop reads CASSPKKETQYF. The CDR3 nucleotides are TGTGCCAGCAGCCCAAAAAAAGAGACCCAGTACTTC.

V is TRBV29-1 and J is TRBJ2-3, with a weak D call TRBD1 (7 bases). Trimming stripped 3 bases from V and 4 bases from J, with 20 bases between. Germline V gives CDR1 SQVTM, CDR2 ANQGSEA. This CDR3 is 16 amino acids long. DNA of the CDR3: TGCAGCGTTGAGGACAGGCGCCGGGGGCAGGCAGATACGCAGTATTTT. This encodes CSVEDRRRGQADTQYF.

This clone was seen a single time. This rearrangement joins TRBV3-1 (or the pseudogene TRBV3-2) to TRBJ2-2; 8 nucleotides agree with TRBD1. The germline V gene encodes CDR1 LGHDT and CDR2 YNNKEL (reference sequence). The CDR3 has 15 amino acids. Trimming removed 7 bases from V and 4 bases from J; junction bases left unmatched: 8. The CDR3 reads CASTAWDRFTGELFF. The CDR3 DNA is TGTGCCAGCACCGCCTGGGACAGGTTCACCGGGGAGCTGTTTTTT.

With respect to this clone: This specimen includes other DNA sequences encoding the same CDR3. The rearrangement links TRBV7-3 to TRBJ2-3; the match to TRBD1 covers 8 bases. CDR3 length: 15 residues. Germline V gene lookup returns CDR1 SGHTA and CDR2 FQGTGA. V was pared by 2 bases and J by 4 bases, with 5 bases of the junction left unmatched. The DNA for the CDR3 is TGTGCCAGCAGCTTACTAGGACAGGGTTCAGATACGCAGTATTTT. Translation: CASSLLGQGSDTQYF.

V and J are TRBV5-1 and TRBJ2-1, with a possible D match to TRBD1 (5 bases). The CDR3 totals 15 residues. V dropped 2 bases and J dropped 8 bases, with 17 bases sitting between them. Germline V lookup: CDR1 SGHRS, CDR2 YFSETQ. CDR3 in amino acids: CASSFGSQGIHEQFF. CDR3 DNA sequence: TGCGCCAGCAGCTTTGGGTCCCAGGGCATCCATGAGCAGTTCTTC.

This chain joins TRBV2 and TRBJ1-6; D call uncertain. Trimming left V 8 bases short and J 0 bases short, with 5 bases between. The CDR3 loop spans 13 amino acids. From germline, CDR1 is SNHLY and CDR2 FYNNEI. CDR3 nucleotide sequence: TGTGCCAGCTATCCCTCCTATAATTCACCCCTCCACTTT. Residues: CASYPSYNSPLHF.

This clone was seen only once. The genes are TRBV19 and TRBJ1-2; 8 bases match TRBD1. The CDR3 is 13 residues long. V was pared by 6 bases and J by 3 bases, with 3 bases of the junction left unmatched. Germline CDR1 reads LNHDA; CDR2 reads SQIVND (reference sequence). This CDR3 reads CASRLTGDYGYTF. In nucleotides, the CDR3 is TGTGCCAGTAGGCTGACAGGGGACTATGGCTACACCTTC.

The V gene is TRBV4-2, the J gene TRBJ1-4; D remains unclear. The CDR3 runs to 15 residues. The germline gives CDR1 LGHNA, CDR2 YNFKEQ. Deletions cut 1 base from V and 5 bases from J, with 11 bases between. The CDR3 DNA reads TGTGCCAGCAGCCAAGTGGGCCCCCCGAATGAAAAACTGTTTTTT. This gives the protein CASSQVGPPNEKLFF.

The J gene is TRBJ2-4, the V gene TRBV30; 7 bases align to TRBD2. In germline, CDR1 is GTSNPN, CDR2 SVGIG (reference sequence). The CDR3 loop spans 16 amino acids. V lost 2 bases to trimming and J lost 6 bases; unmatched junction nucleotides: 13. Here the CDR3 DNA reads TGTGCCTGGAGTAAGAACGTGGGGGGGGATGGAAACATTCAGTACTTC. Amino acids: CAWSKNVGGDGNIQYF.

The DNA for the CDR3 is TGTGCCAGCAGCTTGAGCGGGAACTCCTACAATGAGCAGTTCTTC. This sequence encodes CASSLSGNSYNEQFF. V usage is TRBV5-4 and J usage is TRBJ2-1; 7 bases match TRBD2. This CDR3 contains 15 residues. CDR1 is SGHNT, CDR2 YYREEE, per germline (reference sequence). V shed 1 base, J shed 0 bases, and the junction held 1 base outside the gene matches.

The gene calls are TRBV9 and TRBJ1-2; D is perhaps TRBD1 (6 bases). Trimming left V 0 bases short and J 6 bases short, with 12 bases between. The CDR3 covers 14 residues. Germline V gene data show CDR1 as SGDLS and CDR2 as YYNGEE. Here the CDR3 reads CASSVGPAGDGYTF. The CDR3 DNA reads TGTGCCAGCAGCGTAGGGCCCGCAGGGGATGGCTACACCTTC. Drawing the rest from reference TRBV9 and TRBJ1-2, the complete variable domain is DSGVTQTPKHLITATGQRVTLRCSPRSGDLSVYWYQQSLDQGLQFLIQYYNGEERAKGNILERFSAQQFPDLHSELNLSSLELGDSALYFCASSVGPAGDGYTFGSGTRLTVV.

The chain recombines TRBV25-1 with TRBJ2-1; no firm D call. V was cut by 5 bases and J by 4 bases, with 6 bases left in between. The germline CDR1 and CDR2 sequences are MGHDK and SYGVNS. This CDR3 contains 12 residues. As DNA, the CDR3 is TGTGCCAGCAGTAACTTATACAATGAGCAGTTCTTC. It is translated as CASSNLYNEQFF.

The V call is TRBV6-5, the J call TRBJ1-6; perhaps TRBD1 as D (5 bases). The CDR3 sequence is 14 residues long. V was shortened by 6 bases and J by 10 bases, with 16 bases between the two germline ends. Germline CDR1 and CDR2: MNHEY and SVGAGI. The CDR3 nucleotides read TGTGCCAGCAGCCGTGGGTCCGGGGGATCACCCCTCCACTTT. This translates into CASSRGSGGSPLHF.

This clone was seen once. V usage is TRBV10-2 and J usage is TRBJ1-1; TRBD1 matches at 8 bases. CDR1 and CDR2 (germline): WSHSY, SAAADI. V lost 4 bases to trimming and J lost 5 bases; unmatched junction nucleotides: 9. The CDR3 has 15 amino acids. CDR3 DNA: TGCGCCAGCAGTGGAGGACAGGGAAGGGGGACTGAAGCTTTCTTT. It codes for CASSGGQGRGTEAFF.

The rearrangement links TRBV7-8 to TRBJ2-2; the match to TRBD2 covers 9 bases. J was trimmed by 1 base and V by 5 bases; bases with no gene match: 8. This CDR3 is 17 amino acids long. Germline lookup yields CDR1 SGHVS and CDR2 FQNEAQ. The CDR3 loop reads CASSALAGQLNTGELFF. CDR3 bases: TGTGCCAGCAGCGCCCTAGCGGGACAGTTGAACACCGGGGAGCTGTTTTTT. Full variable domain (remainder filled in from reference TRBV7-8 and TRBJ2-2): GAGVSQSPRYKVAKRGQDVALRCDPISGHVSLFWYQQALGQGPEFLTYFQNEAQLDKSGLPSDRFFAERPEGSVSTLKIQRTQQEDSAVYLCASSALAGQLNTGELFFGEGSRLTVL.

The V gene is TRBV6-2 or TRBV6-3, the J gene TRBJ1-5, with TRBD1 matching 7 bases. Looked up from germline, CDR1 is MNHEY and CDR2 is SVGEGT. The CDR3 runs 15 residues. V was clipped by 2 bases and J by 2 bases; unmatched bases: 3. Written as DNA, the CDR3 is TGTGCCAGCAGTTACGAGGGGACAGGCAATCAGCCCCAGCATTTT. It translates to CASSYEGTGNQPQHF.

This rearrangement joins TRBV7-3 to TRBJ1-3; 9 bases fit TRBD1. From germline, CDR1 is SGHTA and CDR2 FQGTGA. The J segment lost 0 bases and the V segment lost 3 bases, leaving 3 bases of the junction unmatched. The length of the CDR3 is 16 residues. Here the CDR3 reads CASSLGQGISGNTIYF. In DNA, the CDR3 is TGTGCCAGCAGCTTGGGACAGGGAATCTCTGGAAACACCATATATTTT.

This chain connects TRBV3-1 (or the pseudogene TRBV3-2) to TRBJ2-7; TRBD1 is a possible D gene (6 bases). The germline CDR1 and CDR2 sequences are LGHDT and YNNKEL (reference sequence). The CDR3 length is 15 residues. Trimming pared 4 bases from V and 0 bases from J, leaving 13 bases between. The CDR3 sequence: CASSLQTGSSYEQYF. CDR3 sequence (DNA): TGTGCCAGCAGCCTGCAGACAGGTAGCTCCTACGAGCAGTACTTC.

V and J are TRBV19 and TRBJ1-6; 10 positions match TRBD1. J was trimmed by 9 bases and V by 3 bases; bases with no gene match: 5. This CDR3 comprises 15 residues. CDR1 is LNHDA, CDR2 SQIVND, per germline (reference sequence). Here the CDR3 reads CASSIPGQGGSPLHF. CDR3 DNA sequence: TGTGCCAGTAGTATCCCCGGACAGGGGGGTTCACCCCTCCACTTT.

V usage is TRBV23-1 and J usage is TRBJ2-2; the match to TRBD2 covers 7 bases. TRBV23-1 is an ORF; its function is uncertain. CDR3 length: 15 amino acids. J was trimmed by 6 bases and V by 3 bases; bases with no gene match: 7. CDR3 in amino acids: CASSQMGGVPGELFF. In DNA, the CDR3 is TGCGCCAGCAGTCAGATGGGAGGGGTTCCCGGGGAGCTGTTTTTT.

The rearrangement links TRBV3-1 (or the pseudogene TRBV3-2) to TRBJ2-5; D is possibly TRBD1 (7 bases). The CDR3 covers 12 residues. Deletions cut 7 bases from V and 5 bases from J, with 11 bases between. CDR1 LGHDT and CDR2 YNNKEL come from the germline V gene (reference sequence). CDR3 DNA: TGTGCCAGCATCTCAGGGGGGGAGACCCAGTACTTC. Protein product: CASISGGETQYF.

The V gene is TRBV25-1, the J gene TRBJ1-1; a weak D match, TRBD1 (6 bases). This CDR3 has 15 residues. Germline V lookup: CDR1 MGHDK, CDR2 SYGVNS. Trimming removed 2 bases at V and 1 base at J, with 11 bases between. CDR3 DNA sequence: TGTGCCAGCAGTGAAACAGGGAAAAAGAACACTGAAGCTTTCTTT. As protein: CASSETGKKNTEAFF. Full variable domain (rest looked up from reference TRBV25-1 and TRBJ1-1): EADIYQTPRYLVIGTGKKITLECSQTMGHDKMYWYQQDPGMELHLIHYSYGVNSTEKGDLSSESTVSRIRTEHFPLTLESARPSHTSQYLCASSETGKKNTEAFFGQGTRLTVV.

This sequence joins TRBV7-2 and TRBJ2-2; weak D call: TRBD1 (6 bases). The CDR3 extends over 15 amino acids. The ends were cut back, 2 bases at V and 3 bases at J, with 10 bases in the middle. The germline V gene encodes CDR1 SGHTA and CDR2 FQGNSA. Here the CDR3 reads CASSLQTGDTGELFF. As DNA, the CDR3 is TGTGCCAGCAGCTTACAGACAGGCGACACCGGGGAGCTGTTTTTT.

V is TRBV29-1 and J is TRBJ1-2; 8 bases are shared with TRBD1. With 4 bases clipped from V and 4 bases from J, the junction kept 14 bases outside the gene matches. The CDR3 is made up of 16 amino acids. Germline V gene sequence: CDR1 SQVTM, CDR2 ANQGSEA. The CDR3 protein is CSVGPGRGRKGYGYTF. CDR3 DNA sequence: TGCAGCGTTGGGCCGGGCAGGGGGCGCAAGGGCTATGGCTACACCTTC. Full variable domain (missing parts from reference TRBV29-1 and TRBJ1-2): SAVISQKPSRDICQRGTSLTIQCQVDSQVTMMFWYRQQPGQSLTLIATANQGSEATYESGFVIDKFPISRPNLTFSTLTVSNMSPEDSSIYLCSVGPGRGRKGYGYTFGSGTRLTVV.